This T cell receptor beta chain was found in a study of T cell changes during pregnancy in multiple sclerosis. The CDR3 sequence is 18 residues long. Germline loops: CDR1 MDHEN, CDR2 SYDVKM. The J segment lost 4 bases and the V segment lost 2 bases, leaving 14 bases of the junction unmatched. Data came from immunoSEQ multiplex PCR; TCRdb stores just in-frame clones and leaves some out. The table shows about 87,000 clones, with just under 95% occurring only once. The sequences come from peripheral blood, collected in the third trimester of pregnancy. The sequence came from a female donor in good health, enrolled as a control in a pregnancy study. This chain uses TRBV28 with TRBJ1-2; 9 nucleotides match TRBD1. The CDR3 DNA reads TGTGCCAGCAGTTTAGGGACCGGGACAGGGATGAGTACCTATGGCTACACCTTC. This encodes CASSLGTGTGMSTYGYTF.